The 23 T cell receptor beta chains in this list originate from one sample, sequenced in a study of blood T cell repertoires in COVID-19. The data were produced by immunoSEQ multiplex PCR, yet TCRdb's version contains in-frame clones alone and is incomplete. The repertoire holds about 260,000 clones, with over 80% as singletons. Sequencing was done on a sample of PBMCs or T cells enriched from blood (not recorded which). The receptors were gathered from a woman in her thirties or forties who had been exposed to COVID-19.

V is TRBV5-6 and J is TRBJ1-2, with D perhaps matching TRBD1 (5 bases). CDR1 is SGHDT, CDR2 YYEEEE, per germline. Trimming removed 0 bases from V and 0 bases from J, with 12 bases in between. The CDR3 extends over 16 amino acids. CDR3 bases: TGTGCCAGCAGCTTGGCCAGGGCGTGGACTAACTATGGCTACACCTTC. Protein product: CASSLARAWTNYGYTF.

This sequence joins TRBV10-2 and TRBJ2-1; 13 nucleotides align to TRBD2. CDR1 and CDR2 from the germline V gene are WSHSY and SAAADI. The V and J ends lost 7 bases and 7 bases, in that order; junction bases with no gene match: 7. The CDR3 runs to 15 residues. The CDR3 is CASNDRLAGGNEQFF. The CDR3 DNA reads TGCGCCAGCAATGACAGACTAGCGGGGGGAAATGAGCAGTTCTTC.

This clone has only one observation. The rearrangement uses TRBV13 and TRBJ1-2; D unclear. The CDR3 extends over 16 amino acids. CDR1 is PRHDT and CDR2 is FYEKMQ in the germline V gene (reference sequence). The V end lost 1 base, the J end lost 4 bases, and 16 bases lay between the germline ends. Here the CDR3 DNA reads TGTGCCAGCAGCTTAGCCATCCTGGGAGGGTCCTATGGCTACACCTTC. It is translated as CASSLAILGGSYGYTF. The full variable domain, its missing parts supplied by reference TRBV13 and TRBJ1-2, is AAGVIQSPRHLIKEKRETATLKCYPIPRHDTVYWYQQGPGQDPQFLISFYEKMQSDKGSIPDRFSAQQFSDYHSELNMSSLELGDSALYFCASSLAILGGSYGYTFGSGTRLTVV.

This chain links TRBV4-1 with TRBJ1-5; D gene ambiguous. Germline V CDR1 and CDR2: MGHRA, YSYEKL. The V end was cut by 0 bases, the J end by 10 bases, with 10 bases between. The CDR3 length is 13 residues. CDR3 in amino acids: CASSQDIRQPQHF. The DNA of the CDR3 is TGCGCCAGCAGCCAAGATATCAGACAACCCCAGCATTTT.

The chain couples TRBV30 to TRBJ2-1; D possibly corresponds to TRBD2 (6 bases). CDR1 GTSNPN and CDR2 SVGIG come from the germline V gene (reference sequence). The CDR3 covers 16 residues. The V end lost 4 bases, the J end lost 5 bases, and 21 bases lay between the germline ends. CDR3 in amino acids: CAWTSSRDSGDNEQFF. The CDR3 DNA follows: TGTGCCTGGACCTCTAGTAGGGACTCAGGAGACAATGAGCAGTTCTTC.

The chain recombines TRBV7-9 with TRBJ2-5; 8 bases match TRBD1. The CDR3 is 15 amino acids. Germline CDR1 is SEHNR and CDR2 is FQNEAQ (reference sequence). With V trimmed by 1 base and J by 1 base, 2 bases remained unmatched. CDR3 nucleotide sequence: TGTGCCAGCAGCTTAGGGCAGGGGGCCCAAGAGACCCAGTACTTC. Its translation: CASSLGQGAQETQYF.

This chain connects TRBV20-1 to TRBJ2-5, with 7 bases that match TRBD2. The V gene end was trimmed by 3 bases and the J gene end by 5 bases; junction bases not matched to a gene: 12. The V gene's germline CDR1 is DFQATT and CDR2 SNEGSKA (reference sequence). The CDR3 sequence is 15 residues long. CDR3 DNA sequence: TGCAGTGCTAGTTCGTCGGCAGTGGGGGGGGAGACCCAGTACTTC. Translating gives CSASSSAVGGETQYF.

The chain uses TRBV20-1 and TRBJ2-7; D call uncertain. Germline V gene lookup returns CDR1 DFQATT and CDR2 SNEGSKA (reference sequence). Trimming shortened V by 7 bases and J by 0 bases, and 7 bases separated the two germline ends. The CDR3 is made up of 11 amino acids. This CDR3 is CSVEASYEQYF. In DNA form, the CDR3 reads TGCAGTGTTGAGGCCTCCTACGAGCAGTACTTC.

J is TRBJ2-5 and V is TRBV21-1; TRBD2 was called by the table and not checked on the DNA. TRBV21-1 is tagged as a pseudogene. CDR3 length: 18 residues. CDR3 residues: CASSKGGLAEREVKTQYF. The CDR3 DNA reads TGTGCCAGCAGCAAAGGTGGACTAGCGGAGAGGGAAGTAAAGACCCAGTACTTC.

The chain carries TRBV4-2 and TRBJ2-7; possibly TRBD2 for D (6 bases). Trimming took off 1 base at V and 0 bases at J, with 10 bases between the two ends. Germline V lookup: CDR1 LGHNA, CDR2 YNFKEQ. There are 15 residues in the CDR3. The CDR3 region is CASSQASDSSYEQYF. CDR3 DNA: TGTGCCAGCAGCCAAGCTAGCGACAGCTCCTACGAGCAGTACTTC.

This chain uses TRBV11-3 with TRBJ1-2; no firm D call. Trimming pared 0 bases from V and 5 bases from J, leaving 13 bases between. Germline values: CDR1 SGHNT, CDR2 YENEEA. The CDR3 loop spans 15 amino acids. CDR3 loop: CASSLEAAGYYGYTF. The DNA for the CDR3 is TGTGCCAGCAGCTTAGAGGCAGCGGGATATTATGGCTACACCTTC.

The J gene is TRBJ1-4, the V gene TRBV6-5; maybe TRBD1 (5 bases). CDR1 and CDR2 (germline): MNHEY, SVGAGI. Trimming stripped 5 bases from V and 2 bases from J, with 9 bases between. The CDR3 extends over 14 amino acids. The CDR3 sequence is CASSKTDTNEKLFF. CDR3 in DNA: TGTGCCAGCAGTAAGACAGACACTAATGAAAAACTGTTTTTT.

The J gene is TRBJ2-2, the V gene TRBV5-5; D is possibly TRBD2 (5 bases). V was clipped by 1 base and J by 4 bases, with 8 bases between them. The CDR3 length is 14 residues. Germline loops: CDR1 SGHKS, CDR2 YYEKEE (reference sequence). The CDR3 region has the DNA TGTGCCAGCAGCTTGCCCGGGGTCACCGGGGAGCTGTTTTTT. It encodes CASSLPGVTGELFF. The entire variable domain, with the rest obtained from reference TRBV5-5 and TRBJ2-2, is as follows: DAGVTQSPTHLIKTRGQQVTLRCSPISGHKSVSWYQQVLGQGPQFIFQYYEKEERGRGNFPDRFSARQFPNYSSELNVNALLLGDSALYLCASSLPGVTGELFFGEGSRLTVL.

Regarding this clone: Other DNA sequences in this sample translate to the same CDR3. This chain joins TRBV28 and TRBJ1-3, with D perhaps matching TRBD1 (5 bases). From germline, CDR1 is MDHEN and CDR2 SYDVKM. V shed 7 bases and J shed 2 bases, with 12 bases lying between them. The CDR3 is 14 residues long. CDR3 protein: CASTSGGTGNTIYF. CDR3 coding DNA: TGTGCCAGCACCTCGGGGGGGACTGGAAACACCATATATTTT.

The gene calls are TRBV2 and TRBJ2-7, with D tentatively TRBD2 (5 bases). This CDR3 is built from 13 residues. Germline-derived CDR1 and CDR2 are SNHLY and FYNNEI. The V and J ends lost 4 bases and 6 bases respectively, with 13 bases between them. CDR3 residues: CASSVLVAGEQYV. Written as DNA, the CDR3 is TGTGCCAGCAGTGTTCTAGTCGCGGGCGAGCAGTACGTC.

V and J are TRBV7-9 and TRBJ1-4; TRBD1 matches at 9 bases. The V gene's germline CDR1 is SEHNR and CDR2 FQNEAQ (reference sequence). V lost 4 bases, J lost 5 bases, and 5 bases stayed unmatched. The CDR3 extends over 15 amino acids. The CDR3 DNA reads as TGTGCCAGCAGCTCCGACAGGGGGAAAAATGAAAAACTGTTTTTT. Protein product: CASSSDRGKNEKLFF.

This chain uses TRBV10-3 with TRBJ1-6, with D hard to call. V was trimmed by 3 bases and J by 5 bases, leaving 11 bases between them. The germline gives CDR1 ENHRY, CDR2 SYGVKD. The CDR3 length is 15 residues. The CDR3 here is CAISESARDNSPLHF. For the CDR3, the DNA is TGTGCCATCAGTGAATCGGCGAGGGATAATTCACCCCTCCACTTT.

This chain joins TRBV7-9 and TRBJ1-2; D gene unclear. V was cut by 2 bases and J by 2 bases, with 9 bases left in between. Looked up from germline, CDR1 is SEHNR and CDR2 is FQNEAQ (reference sequence). The CDR3 loop spans 14 amino acids. CDR3 protein: CASSLPGSNYGYTF. In DNA, the CDR3 is TGTGCCAGCAGCTTACCGGGGTCCAACTATGGCTACACCTTC.

The chain is built from TRBV27 and TRBJ2-5, with 10 bases lining up with TRBD1. CDR3 length: 15 residues. The J segment lost 7 bases and the V segment lost 5 bases, leaving 10 bases of the junction unmatched. CDR1 and CDR2 (germline): MNHEY, SMNVEV (reference sequence). The CDR3 region has the DNA TGTGCCAGCAGTCAAGGCGGGACAGGGGAAGGGACCCAGTACTTC. Its protein is CASSQGGTGEGTQYF.

This sequence joins TRBV7-8 and TRBJ1-5; the D is unclear. CDR3 size: 11 residues. Trimming took off 3 bases at V and 8 bases at J, with 5 bases between the two ends. Germline values: CDR1 SGHVS, CDR2 FQNEAQ. This CDR3 reads CASSFLEPQHF. CDR3 DNA sequence: TGTGCCAGCAGCTTCCTAGAGCCCCAGCATTTT.

The chain carries TRBV5-8 and TRBJ1-3; 12 bases map to TRBD1. The CDR3 loop spans 16 amino acids. The germline V gene encodes CDR1 SGHTS and CDR2 YDEGEE. The V segment lost 4 bases and the J segment 3 bases; nucleotides outside the gene matches: 5. CDR3 residues: CASSKGTGGFGNTIYF. The DNA of the CDR3 is TGTGCCAGCAGCAAGGGGACAGGGGGCTTTGGAAACACCATATATTTT.

The chain is built from TRBV30 and TRBJ2-3, with D possibly matching TRBD2 (5 bases). Germline values: CDR1 GTSNPN, CDR2 SVGIG (reference sequence). Between the trimmed V and J ends, which lost 3 bases and 0 bases, there was a span of 10 bases. The length of the CDR3 is 14 residues. The CDR3 DNA is TGTGCCTGGAGACCGTGGACTAGCACAGATACGCAGTATTTT. Its protein is CAWRPWTSTDTQYF.

The chain couples TRBV10-3 to TRBJ1-2; no reliable D call. Per germline, CDR1 ENHRY and CDR2 SYGVKD. V lost 10 bases and J 7 bases, leaving 10 bases between the germline ends. This CDR3 has 10 amino acids. The DNA for the CDR3 is TGTGCCACCAGGTCTCGTGGCTACACCTTC. This encodes CATRSRGYTF.